This record concerns one TCR beta chain sequence. Its antigen remains unidentified. Compared with germline, one end of the junction differs, possibly owing to a read error. The data are from a study of CD4+ T cells in melanoma. Study-wide results and limits: CD8+ T cell, macrophage and B cell function reportedly correlated with neoantigen-specific CD4+ T cells. Diverse differentiation states were reported for melanoma neoantigen-specific CD4+ T cells.

Germline lookup yields CDR1 SSHAT and CDR2 FNYEAQ (reference sequence). The CDR3 extends over 13 amino acids. Clones were sequenced by immunoSEQ multiplex PCR, and TCRdb holds only the in-frame ones, with some missing. The table lists about 140,000 clones, 85% to 95% of them singletons. The TCR was taken from a human donor with melanoma. The chain has TRBV7-7 and TRBJ2-1; D may be TRBD2 (7 bases). The CDR3 here is CASSPRGGGEQFF. Written as DNA, the CDR3 is TGTGCTAGCAGCCCGAGGGGGGGCGGCGAGCAGTTCTTC.